The sample holds one count of the clone carrying this T cell receptor beta chain. Libraries were prepared by immunoSEQ multiplex PCR; TCRdb keeps only in-frame clonotypes and omits some of them. The table includes fewer than 200,000 clones, almost 85% detected once. The data were taken from a study of blood T cell repertoires in COVID-19. This CDR3 has 15 residues. The V gene's germline CDR1 is MNHNY and CDR2 SVGAGI (reference sequence). With 0 bases removed from V and 0 bases from J, the gap between germline ends came to 8 bases. Sequences were obtained from peripheral blood. This receptor was identified in a woman of 80 years or more with acute or convalescent COVID-19. The chain links TRBV6-6 to TRBJ1-2; D call uncertain. The CDR3 DNA reads TGTGCCAGCAGTTACTCGCTAGAGACTAACTATGGCTACACCTTC. Residues: CASSYSLETNYGYTF.